A single sample gave rise to the 28 T cell receptor beta chains below, sequenced in a study of Ad26.COV2.S vaccination and SARS-CoV-2 variants. Treatment described: roughly 19 received Ad26.COV2.S at low or high dose, single or two shots; about 5 received placebo; per-sample allocation not given. Following the first vaccine or placebo injection, samples were taken on day 63. Repertoires were generated with immunoSEQ multiplex PCR, while TCRdb's copy carries only in-frame clones and drops some. Altogether about 430,000 clones are present, roughly 90% being singletons, with the ten largest covering 10% to 15%. The sample consisted of peripheral blood, taken in a trial of Ad26.COV2.S vaccine versus placebo. The source is a person aged 18-60 years who received the Ad26.COV2.S COVID-19 vaccine or a placebo.

The J gene is TRBJ2-5, the V gene TRBV18, with 11 bases identical to TRBD2. V shed 0 bases, J shed 5 bases, and the junction held 5 bases outside the gene matches. Germline CDR1 is KGHSH and CDR2 is LQKENI. The CDR3 has 16 residues. The CDR3 region is CASSPPSTSGTETQYF. CDR3 coding DNA: TGTGCCAGCTCACCACCGTCGACTAGCGGGACGGAGACCCAGTACTTC.

The chain carries TRBV10-3 and TRBJ1-3; D not resolved. The CDR3 loop spans 12 amino acids. The ends were cut back, 0 bases at V and 8 bases at J, with 5 bases in the middle. The germline gives CDR1 ENHRY, CDR2 SYGVKD. The CDR3 coding sequence is TGTGCCATCAGTGAGTCGGAATACACCATATATTTT. Amino acid sequence: CAISESEYTIYF.

The chain has TRBV27 and TRBJ2-6; no reliable D call. This CDR3 spans 15 amino acids. Per the germline V gene, CDR1 is MNHEY and CDR2 is SMNVEV (reference sequence). V was shortened by 5 bases and J by 0 bases, with 8 bases between the two germline ends. CDR3 in amino acids: CASSATGSGANVLTF. CDR3 nucleotide sequence: TGTGCCAGCAGTGCGACGGGCTCTGGGGCCAACGTCCTGACTTTC.

This chain links TRBV27 with TRBJ1-2; D is ambiguous. Germline loops: CDR1 MNHEY, CDR2 SMNVEV (reference sequence). Trimming removed 0 bases from V and 8 bases from J, with 13 bases in between. CDR3 length: 14 residues. The chain's CDR3 is CASSLSARLTGYTF. CDR3 DNA: TGTGCCAGCAGTTTATCGGCCCGGTTGACGGGCTACACCTTC.

The chain employs TRBV19 and TRBJ2-4; the D gene is possibly TRBD1 (6 bases). This CDR3 is 15 amino acids long. Germline CDR1 is LNHDA and CDR2 is SQIVND (reference sequence). The V end lost 4 bases, the J end lost 0 bases, and 10 bases lay between the germline ends. The CDR3, as DNA: TGTGCCAGTAGTAGGACAGCTCTAGCCAAAAACATTCAGTACTTC. This translates into CASSRTALAKNIQYF.

V usage is TRBV7-3 and J usage is TRBJ2-1; D gene ambiguous. V lost 6 bases and J 3 bases, leaving 6 bases between the germline ends. This CDR3 contains 12 residues. Germline values: CDR1 SGHTA, CDR2 FQGTGA. The CDR3 DNA follows: TGTGCCAGCAGTTTTGACTACAATGAGCAGTTCTTC. Amino acid sequence: CASSFDYNEQFF.

This rearrangement joins TRBV28 to TRBJ2-3; D perhaps matches TRBD2 (6 bases). Germline values: CDR1 MDHEN, CDR2 SYDVKM. V was pared by 3 bases and J by 4 bases, with 11 bases between. This CDR3 is 14 amino acids long. CDR3 in DNA: TGTGCCAGCAGTTTGGCGGGAAGGGCAGATACGCAGTATTTT. It specifies CASSLAGRADTQYF.

The V gene is TRBV20-1, the J gene TRBJ2-7; 7 bases map to TRBD2. The CDR3 extends over 13 amino acids. Germline values: CDR1 DFQATT, CDR2 SNEGSKA (reference sequence). V trimming: 3 bases; J trimming: 6 bases; junction bases outside the gene matches: 8. CDR3 residues: CSASFARETEQYF. In DNA, the CDR3 is TGCAGTGCTAGTTTTGCGCGGGAGACCGAGCAGTACTTC.

CDR3 coding DNA: TGTGCCAGCAGCTTAGAGGGTCTAGCGGGAGCCTATGAGCAGTTCTTC. Its translation: CASSLEGLAGAYEQFF. The V gene is TRBV7-9, the J gene TRBJ2-1, with 10 nucleotides matching TRBD2. The CDR3 is 16 amino acids. V lost 1 base, J lost 8 bases, and 8 bases stayed unmatched. Germline V gene lookup returns CDR1 SEHNR and CDR2 FQNEAQ (reference sequence).

The chain has TRBV4-3 and TRBJ2-1, with 9 bases that match TRBD1. V was pared by 1 base and J by 4 bases, with 2 bases of the junction left unmatched. CDR1 LGHNA and CDR2 YSLEER come from the germline V gene. The length of the CDR3 is 15 residues. Here the CDR3 reads CASSQGTGVYNEQFF. The CDR3 bases are TGCGCCAGCAGCCAAGGGACAGGGGTATACAATGAGCAGTTCTTC.

The chain employs TRBV19 and TRBJ2-1; a weak D match, TRBD2 (6 bases). This CDR3 is built from 13 residues. Looked up from germline, CDR1 is LNHDA and CDR2 is SQIVND (reference sequence). Trimming removed 6 bases at V and 2 bases at J, with 8 bases between. The CDR3 DNA reads TGTGCCAGTAGCGGGAGAGCCTACAATGAGCAGTTCTTC. This translates into CASSGRAYNEQFF.

This chain connects TRBV6-6 to TRBJ1-3; D is uncertain. The CDR3 covers 12 residues. Germline V gives CDR1 MNHNY, CDR2 SVGAGI (reference sequence). The V end was cut by 4 bases, the J end by 4 bases, with 5 bases between. The CDR3 DNA sequence: TGTGCCAGCAGTTTCAGGGGAAACACCATATATTTT. Its protein product is CASSFRGNTIYF.

This chain links TRBV6-5 with TRBJ2-1; unclear D gene. V was shortened by 0 bases and J by 6 bases, with 12 bases between the two germline ends. Germline V gene sequence: CDR1 MNHEY, CDR2 SVGAGI. CDR3 length: 15 residues. DNA for the CDR3: TGTGCCAGCAGTTACTCGATTTTAGAAAGCAATGAGCAGTTCTTC. Translating gives CASSYSILESNEQFF.

This clone came up once. The V and J genes are TRBV9 and TRBJ2-6; D is uncertain. The V and J ends lost 3 bases and 4 bases respectively, with 11 bases between them. Germline V gene data show CDR1 as SGDLS and CDR2 as YYNGEE. The CDR3 loop spans 15 amino acids. CDR3 loop: CASSARPGGANVLTF. DNA for the CDR3: TGTGCCAGCAGCGCCAGACCAGGAGGGGCCAACGTCCTGACTTTC.

Written as DNA, the CDR3 is TGCGCCAGCAGCCTTCCCACTGCCCCGAGGAAGACCCTCCACTTT. Translation: CASSLPTAPRKTLHF. This chain links TRBV4-1 with TRBJ1-6; no firm D call. V lost 4 bases and J lost 14, with 21 bases in between. The CDR3 contains 15 residues. Germline CDR1 MGHRA, CDR2 YSYEKL.

The chain has TRBV6-5 and TRBJ1-3; the D is unclear. The CDR3 extends over 15 amino acids. V lost 5 bases to trimming and J lost 9 bases, with 20 bases between them. The germline gives CDR1 MNHEY, CDR2 SVGAGI. The CDR3 region is CASSQTGAWMSTIYF. CDR3 nucleotide sequence: TGTGCCAGCAGTCAAACGGGTGCATGGATGAGCACCATATATTTT.

The J gene is TRBJ2-7, the V gene TRBV5-1; TRBD2 might be the D (5 bases). Trimming stripped 4 bases from V and 5 bases from J, with 7 bases between. Germline lookup yields CDR1 SGHRS and CDR2 YFSETQ. This CDR3 has 11 residues. CDR3 DNA: TGCGCCAGCAGCGCGCGGGACGAGCAGTACTTC. It translates to CASSARDEQYF.

This rearrangement joins TRBV5-1 to TRBJ2-2; TRBD1 is a possible D gene (5 bases). Deletions cut 4 bases from V and 0 bases from J, with 16 bases between. Germline CDR1 reads SGHRS; CDR2 reads YFSETQ. The CDR3 is made up of 17 amino acids. CDR3: CASSPDLGAANTGELFF. For the CDR3, the DNA is TGCGCCAGCAGCCCGGATTTAGGGGCGGCGAACACCGGGGAGCTGTTTTTT.

This clone has only one observation. The CDR3 region is CASSYLETDTQYF. CDR3 nucleotide sequence: TGTGCCAGCAGCTACTTGGAAACAGATACGCAGTATTTT. J is TRBJ2-3 and V is TRBV7-9; D unresolved. CDR1 and CDR2 (germline): SEHNR, FQNEAQ (reference sequence). Deletions cut 4 bases from V and 3 bases from J, with 8 bases between. CDR3 length: 13 residues.

The chain recombines TRBV4-1 with TRBJ2-3, with a tentative D call TRBD1 (6 bases). This CDR3 contains 17 residues. Looked up from germline, CDR1 is MGHRA and CDR2 is YSYEKL. Trimming pared 3 bases from V and 2 bases from J, leaving 18 bases between. CDR3 coding DNA: TGCGCCAGCAGCCAGCTTGACCAGGGGTCTGTCACAGATACGCAGTATTTT. Amino acids: CASSQLDQGSVTDTQYF.

The chain is built from TRBV6-6 and TRBJ1-2, with 10 bases that match TRBD1. Germline V gene sequence: CDR1 MNHNY, CDR2 SVGAGI (reference sequence). J gave up 4 bases and V 7 bases, and 9 bases lay outside the gene matches. This CDR3 comprises 15 residues. The CDR3 bases are TGTGCCAGCACCAACCAGGGGACAGGGGCCTATGGCTACACCTTC. Translation: CASTNQGTGAYGYTF.

Comments on this clone: The junction shows a germline mismatch at one end, possibly a read error. The CDR3 reads CASSLGAIANYGYTF. CDR3 DNA: TGTGCCAGCAGTTTGGGGGCGATTGCTAACTATGGCTACACCTTC. This chain uses TRBV5-5 with TRBJ1-2, with D possibly being TRBD1 (6 bases). Germline assignment: CDR1 SGHKS and CDR2 YYEKEE (reference sequence). The CDR3 has 15 residues.

In its sample, this clone was seen once. V is TRBV5-1 and J is TRBJ2-3; perhaps TRBD2 as D (6 bases). This CDR3 spans 14 amino acids. From germline, CDR1 is SGHRS and CDR2 YFSETQ. V dropped 0 bases and J dropped 6 bases, with 11 bases sitting between them. The CDR3 protein is CASSLAYRGDTQYF. The CDR3 region has the DNA TGCGCCAGCAGCTTGGCCTATCGGGGGGATACGCAGTATTTT.

This chain joins TRBV2 and TRBJ2-1; 8 bases are shared with TRBD2. Germline CDR1 is SNHLY and CDR2 is FYNNEI. This CDR3 contains 14 residues. The junction had 12 bases not matched to a gene; V was cut back by 8 bases and J by 9 bases. This CDR3 is CASASGGLAIEQFF. DNA of the CDR3: TGTGCCAGCGCTTCGGGAGGGTTGGCTATTGAGCAGTTCTTC.

V gene TRBV28 combines with J gene TRBJ1-5, with 7 bases aligning to TRBD1. Germline V lookup: CDR1 MDHEN, CDR2 SYDVKM. CDR3 size: 15 residues. The V gene end was trimmed by 6 bases and the J gene end by 0 bases; junction bases not matched to a gene: 5. The CDR3 region has the DNA TGTGCCAGCAGAACGGGACAGTATAGCAATCAGCCCCAGCATTTT. Amino acids: CASRTGQYSNQPQHF.

V and J are TRBV29-1 and TRBJ2-2; D not certain. Trimming cost V 3 bases and J 0 bases, with 5 bases left between them. Germline V CDR1 and CDR2: SQVTM, ANQGSEA. The CDR3 has 13 amino acids. CDR3 region: CSVDLTNTGELFF. In DNA form, the CDR3 reads TGCAGCGTTGATCTGACGAACACCGGGGAGCTGTTTTTT.

This clone was seen ten or more times. CDR3 DNA: TGTGCCACCAGTGAGACAGGGGGGTCAACTGAAGCTTTCTTT. This translates into CATSETGGSTEAFF. This chain links TRBV24-1 with TRBJ1-1, with 9 bases fitting TRBD1. Germline values: CDR1 KGHDR, CDR2 SFDVKD. The CDR3 is made up of 14 amino acids. V dropped 4 bases and J dropped 5; count of bases not matched to a gene: 4.

The chain carries TRBV10-3 and TRBJ2-1; a weak D match, TRBD2 (6 bases). The CDR3 contains 14 residues. The V end lost 11 bases, the J end lost 9 bases, and 23 bases lay between the germline ends. Germline lookup yields CDR1 ENHRY and CDR2 SYGVKD. CDR3 bases: TGTGCCGTCGCTGCTCGGGAGCCCGTCATTGAGCAGTTCTTC. This encodes CAVAAREPVIEQFF.